These 26 T cell receptor beta chains were all obtained from the same sample, sequenced in a study of CD8+ T cells in alopecia areata. Reverse transcription of extracted RNA yielded cDNA, which provided the sequencing template. Only in-frame clones appear in the TCRdb table, and some are missing; sequencing was by immunoSEQ multiplex PCR. The sample carries 90,000 to 100,000 clones, about 40% recorded once. Sequencing was done on a sample of CD4+ T cells sorted from blood. These receptors came from a human donor with alopecia areata.

The chain carries TRBV27 and TRBJ2-7; D possibly corresponds to TRBD1 (7 bases). CDR1 and CDR2 from the germline V gene are MNHEY and SMNVEV (reference sequence). CDR3 length: 15 amino acids. Trimming cost V 6 bases and J 1 base, with 16 bases left between them. The CDR3 nucleotides are TGTGCCAGCAGCATTCTGCGGGGACAGTCCTACGAGCAGTACTTC. Protein: CASSILRGQSYEQYF.

This clone was found a few times. The V gene is TRBV5-6, the J gene TRBJ2-3, with D maybe TRBD2 (6 bases). The CDR3 consists of 14 residues. Germline V gene sequence: CDR1 SGHDT, CDR2 YYEEEE. Deletions cut 4 bases from V and 13 bases from J, with 22 bases between. In DNA form, the CDR3 reads TGTGCCAGCAGCCGGACAAGCGGGCGGCGGGAAAAGTATTTT. As protein: CASSRTSGRREKYF.

This clone was detected only a few times. This chain uses TRBV19 with TRBJ2-3, with a possible D match to TRBD1 (6 bases). Trimming removed 4 bases at V and 2 bases at J, with 13 bases between. CDR1 is LNHDA and CDR2 is SQIVND in the germline V gene (reference sequence). CDR3 size: 15 residues. CDR3 sequence: CASSTTGPSTDTQYF. The CDR3 DNA reads as TGTGCCAGTAGTACCACAGGGCCCTCCACAGATACGCAGTATTTT. Looking up the rest from reference TRBV19 and TRBJ2-3 gives the full variable domain: DGGITQSPKYLFRKEGQNVTLSCEQNLNHDAMYWYRQDPGQGLRLIYYSQIVNDFQKGDIAEGYSVSREKKESFPLTVTSAQKNPTAFYLCASSTTGPSTDTQYFGPGTRLTVL.

This clone was recorded a few times. This rearrangement joins TRBV4-1 to TRBJ2-7; TRBD2 might be the D (9 bases). The CDR3 has 16 amino acids. With 5 bases removed from V and 5 bases from J, the gap between germline ends came to 22 bases. Germline CDR1 reads MGHRA; CDR2 reads YSYEKL. This CDR3 reads CASSRQGLAGSNEQYF. CDR3 sequence (DNA): TGCGCCAGCAGCAGACAGGGGCTAGCGGGGTCTAACGAGCAGTACTTC.

V gene TRBV5-1 combines with J gene TRBJ2-7; D uncertain. Trimming shortened V by 5 bases and J by 3 bases, and 18 bases separated the two germline ends. The CDR3 is made up of 15 amino acids. Germline CDR1 is SGHRS and CDR2 is YFSETQ. CDR3 DNA: TGCGCCAGCAGTCGGTCGGACCAACGAGACTACGAGCAGTACTTC. As protein: CASSRSDQRDYEQYF.

The J gene is TRBJ2-6, the V gene TRBV2, with 8 bases matching TRBD1. Per the germline V gene, CDR1 is SNHLY and CDR2 is FYNNEI. After removal of 6 bases from V and 3 bases from J, the junction contained 4 bases not matched to a gene. The CDR3 contains 15 residues. This CDR3 is CASRSQGVGANVLTF. The CDR3 DNA reads as TGTGCCAGCAGGTCACAGGGGGTTGGGGCCAACGTCCTGACTTTC.

This clone appeared a few times. The chain uses TRBV5-1 and TRBJ1-4; D call uncertain. This CDR3 contains 14 residues. Germline loops: CDR1 SGHRS, CDR2 YFSETQ. V lost 0 bases and J lost 8, with 11 bases in between. CDR3 in DNA: TGCGCCAGCAGCTTGGACAGATCGGAGGAAAAACTGTTTTTT. It translates to CASSLDRSEEKLFF. Supplemented by reference TRBV5-1 and TRBJ1-4, the full variable domain reads KAGVTQTPRYLIKTRGQQVTLSCSPISGHRSVSWYQQTPGQGLQFLFEYFSETQRNKGNFPGRFSGRQFSNSRSEMNVSTLELGDSALYLCASSLDRSEEKLFFGSGTQLSVL.

This chain links TRBV6-5 with TRBJ2-7; 7 nucleotides align to TRBD1. The CDR3 length is 13 residues. Per germline, CDR1 MNHEY and CDR2 SVGAGI. V dropped 6 bases and J dropped 4; count of bases not matched to a gene: 6. The CDR3 DNA sequence: TGTGCCAGCAGCCAAGGGGGCGGGTACGAGCAGTACTTC. This sequence encodes CASSQGGGYEQYF.

The chain is built from TRBV6-6 and TRBJ2-7; D remains ambiguous. With 11 bases removed from V and 12 bases from J, the gap between germline ends came to 14 bases. Germline V gives CDR1 MNHNY, CDR2 SVGAGI (reference sequence). The CDR3 extends over 9 amino acids. DNA of the CDR3: TGTGCCGGCGGCACCCAGACGTACTTC. Protein sequence: CAGGTQTYF.

The CDR3 loop reads CASSARLSGANVLTF. The CDR3 DNA sequence: TGTGCCAGCAGCGCGCGACTCTCGGGGGCCAACGTCCTGACTTTC. This rearrangement joins TRBV2 to TRBJ2-6; D not certain. V was clipped by 6 bases and J by 4 bases, with 13 bases between them. This CDR3 region has 15 residues. Germline-derived CDR1 and CDR2 are SNHLY and FYNNEI.

This clone was seen a handful of times. The rearrangement uses TRBV29-1 and TRBJ2-4; the D gene is possibly TRBD1 (5 bases). Per the germline V gene, CDR1 is SQVTM and CDR2 is ANQGSEA. The CDR3 has 15 amino acids. The ends were cut back, 4 bases at V and 0 bases at J, with 13 bases in the middle. CDR3 residues: CSVVPAGLAKNIQYF. CDR3 nucleotides: TGCAGCGTTGTCCCCGCAGGGCTAGCCAAAAACATTCAGTACTTC.

The chain couples TRBV7-2 to TRBJ2-3, with TRBD2 matching 11 bases. The germline V gene has CDR1 SGHTA and CDR2 FQGNSA. Unmatched junction bases numbered 3, after V lost 2 bases and J lost 5 bases. The CDR3 loop spans 15 amino acids. CDR3 sequence (DNA): TGTGCCAGCAGCTTAACACTAGCGGGGGTAGATACGCAGTATTTT. Translating it yields CASSLTLAGVDTQYF.

The V and J genes are TRBV29-1 and TRBJ1-1; D remains ambiguous. Trimming removed 4 bases from V and 1 base from J, with 7 bases in between. This CDR3 is 12 amino acids long. Germline CDR1 and CDR2: SQVTM and ANQGSEA. CDR3 residues: CSVGWGNTEAFF. CDR3 in DNA: TGCAGCGTTGGGTGGGGGAACACTGAAGCTTTCTTT.

The V and J genes are TRBV6-5 and TRBJ1-2; 7 bases align to TRBD1. The CDR3 is made up of 13 amino acids. The ends lost 0 bases at V and 8 bases at J; junction bases unmatched: 3. CDR1 MNHEY and CDR2 SVGAGI come from the germline V gene. This chain's CDR3 is CASSYSTGLGYTF. The CDR3 nucleotides read TGTGCCAGCAGTTACTCGACAGGGTTAGGCTACACCTTC.

The chain is built from TRBV25-1 and TRBJ1-1; TRBD1 matches 7 bases. CDR3 length: 14 amino acids. V lost 4 bases and J lost 7; bases outside the gene matches: 9. Germline V gene data show CDR1 as MGHDK and CDR2 as SYGVNS. This CDR3 reads CASSGRGGTDEAFF. The CDR3, as DNA: TGTGCCAGCAGTGGCAGGGGGGGAACAGATGAAGCTTTCTTT.

This clone was found many times. The chain employs TRBV7-9 and TRBJ2-5; the D is unclear. CDR1 is SEHNR and CDR2 is FQNEAQ in the germline V gene (reference sequence). The CDR3 has 11 amino acids. The ends were cut back, 5 bases at V and 7 bases at J, with 8 bases in the middle. The CDR3 loop is CASSRSGTQYF. CDR3 DNA: TGTGCCAGCAGCCGCTCGGGGACCCAGTACTTC. Full variable domain (outside the CDR3, taken from reference TRBV7-9 and TRBJ2-5): DTGVSQNPRHKITKRGQNVTFRCDPISEHNRLYWYRQTLGQGPEFLTYFQNEAQLEKSRLLSDRFSAERPKGSFSTLEIQRTEQGDSAMYLCASSRSGTQYFGPGTRLLVL.

There are a few counts of this clone. V gene TRBV7-2 combines with J gene TRBJ1-1; possible D gene TRBD1, 5 bases. Trimming cost V 7 bases and J 0 bases, with 15 bases left between them. The CDR3 runs 15 residues. Germline V lookup: CDR1 SGHTA, CDR2 FQGNSA. The CDR3 DNA reads TGTGCCAGCAATGGCAGGGAAAACTTGAACACTGAAGCTTTCTTT. This codes for CASNGRENLNTEAFF.

This clone appeared a few times. The genes are TRBV4-1 and TRBJ2-3; 12 bases are shared with TRBD2. V shed 0 bases and J 2 bases; nucleotides not matched to a gene: 6. The CDR3 is 18 amino acids. Germline assignment: CDR1 MGHRA and CDR2 YSYEKL. The CDR3 loop is CASSQETSGRSFTDTQYF. Written as DNA, the CDR3 is TGCGCCAGCAGCCAAGAAACTAGCGGGAGGTCCTTCACAGATACGCAGTATTTT.

Note on this clone: This sample includes further DNA sequences coding for the same CDR3. The chain couples TRBV11-2 to TRBJ1-2, with TRBD1 matching over 9 bases. The CDR3 extends over 14 amino acids. CDR1 SGHAT and CDR2 FQNNGV come from the germline V gene. With V trimmed by 1 base and J by 5 bases, 2 bases remained unmatched. CDR3 in amino acids: CASSLVDRGYGYTF. CDR3 coding DNA: TGTGCCAGCAGCTTAGTCGACAGGGGGTATGGCTACACCTTC.

The chain couples TRBV7-2 to TRBJ2-3; D is possibly TRBD2 (6 bases). CDR1 is SGHTA and CDR2 is FQGNSA in the germline V gene. V was trimmed by 2 bases and J by 4 bases, leaving 16 bases between them. The CDR3 consists of 16 residues. This chain's CDR3 is CASSLNQGGFADTQYF. The CDR3 DNA reads as TGTGCCAGCAGCTTAAATCAGGGAGGTTTCGCAGATACGCAGTATTTT.

The chain combines TRBV7-2 with TRBJ1-1; no definite D call. This CDR3 has 14 residues. The ends were cut back, 3 bases at V and 0 bases at J, with 8 bases in the middle. CDR1 is SGHTA and CDR2 is FQGNSA in the germline V gene. This CDR3 reads CASSLQTVNTEAFF. CDR3 bases: TGTGCCAGCAGCTTGCAGACGGTGAACACTGAAGCTTTCTTT.

This clone showed up just a few times. This rearrangement joins TRBV29-1 to TRBJ2-5, with D unresolved. Germline assignment: CDR1 SQVTM and CDR2 ANQGSEA. Between the trimmed V and J ends, which lost 7 bases and 5 bases, there was a span of 2 bases. This CDR3 is 8 amino acids long. CDR3 sequence: CSAETQYF. CDR3 bases: TGCAGCGCGGAGACCCAGTACTTC. The variable domain in full, completed from reference TRBV29-1 and TRBJ2-5, reads SAVISQKPSRDICQRGTSLTIQCQVDSQVTMMFWYRQQPGQSLTLIATANQGSEATYESGFVIDKFPISRPNLTFSTLTVSNMSPEDSSIYLCSAETQYFGPGTRLLVL.

This clone showed up just a few times. This chain connects TRBV29-1 to TRBJ2-5; tentatively, D is TRBD1 or TRBD2 (6 bases each). Germline V gene lookup returns CDR1 SQVTM and CDR2 ANQGSEA. The V end lost 1 base, the J end lost 2 bases, and 14 bases lay between the germline ends. CDR3 length: 15 residues. The CDR3 is CSVEAGAAVQETQYF. The CDR3 DNA follows: TGCAGCGTTGAAGCGGGGGCAGCAGTTCAAGAGACCCAGTACTTC. The full variable domain, with the rest looked up from reference TRBV29-1 and TRBJ2-5, is SAVISQKPSRDICQRGTSLTIQCQVDSQVTMMFWYRQQPGQSLTLIATANQGSEATYESGFVIDKFPISRPNLTFSTLTVSNMSPEDSSIYLCSVEAGAAVQETQYFGPGTRLLVL.

The chain recombines TRBV6-4 with TRBJ1-2, with a possible D match to TRBD1 (6 bases). Germline V gives CDR1 MRHNA, CDR2 SNTAGT. The length of the CDR3 is 14 residues. Trimming cost V 0 bases and J 2 bases, with 7 bases left between them. In DNA, the CDR3 is TGTGCCAGCAGTGACTCTACAGGGAACTATGGCTACACCTTC. Its protein product is CASSDSTGNYGYTF.

This chain links TRBV7-2 with TRBJ2-7, with D perhaps TRBD1 (5 bases). V lost 5 bases and J lost 6, with 14 bases in between. Germline V gives CDR1 SGHTA, CDR2 FQGNSA. The CDR3 sequence is 13 residues long. This CDR3 is CASSPWTRVEQYF. CDR3 nucleotides: TGTGCCAGCAGCCCTTGGACACGAGTCGAGCAGTACTTC.

J is TRBJ2-7 and V is TRBV29-1; tentative D call: TRBD2 (7 bases). The end of the DNA is better explained by TRBJ2-5, so the J call may be wrong. This CDR3 contains 14 residues. The V gene's germline CDR1 is SQVTM and CDR2 ANQGSEA. The CDR3 is CSSVRGARQETQYF. The CDR3 coding sequence is TGCAGCTCCGTTCGGGGGGCGCGCCAAGAGACCCAGTACTTC.